A single T cell receptor beta chain is shown here with its context. Its antigen is undetermined. This entry is derived from a study of T cell responses to AZD1222 COVID-19 vaccine. Regarding the study as a whole: Across the whole spike, CD4 TCRs peaked at regions 160-218 and 743-854. Donors were chiefly white British, with a greater number of females, and clonal diversity was perhaps underestimated.

Repertoires were generated with immunoSEQ multiplex PCR, while TCRdb's copy carries only in-frame clones and drops some. This sample carries over 65,000 clones, about 90% of them seen once, and the ten largest clones take less than 9%. The CDR3 runs to 15 residues. V lost 0 bases and J 8 bases, leaving 16 bases between the germline ends. CDR1 is MNHEY and CDR2 is SVGEGT in the germline V gene. The chain joins TRBV6-2 or TRBV6-3 to TRBJ1-1; a weak D match, TRBD1 (6 bases). This receptor was identified in an adult who received the AZD1222 COVID-19 vaccine. The sequenced sample was peripheral blood, obtained 28 days after the second AZD1222 dose. CDR3 sequence: CASSYSVQGISEAFF. CDR3 DNA: TGTGCCAGCAGTTACTCCGTACAGGGAATTTCGGAAGCTTTCTTT.